Each of the 14 T cell receptor beta chains below was sequenced from the same sample in a study of T cell responses to AZD1222 COVID-19 vaccine. Using immunoSEQ multiplex PCR, the repertoire was profiled, and TCRdb retains in-frame clones only, with some absent. The sample consists of about 110,000 clones, over 80% of them appearing once. Sequencing used peripheral blood, obtained on day 0 of AZD1222 vaccination. The receptors were gathered from an adult in good health.

By share, this clone counts as medium-sized (0.01 to 0.1%). The V call is TRBV7-6, the J call TRBJ2-1, with 10 positions matching TRBD2. The CDR3 is 16 amino acids. CDR1 and CDR2 from the germline V gene are SGHVS and FNYEAQ. The V and J ends lost 5 bases and 2 bases, in that order; junction bases with no gene match: 6. The CDR3 reads CASSPMTSGPYNEQFF. CDR3 nucleotide sequence: TGTGCCAGCAGCCCAATGACTAGCGGGCCCTACAATGAGCAGTTCTTC.

The chain uses TRBV29-1 and TRBJ1-2; 8 bases are shared with TRBD1. V dropped 8 bases and J dropped 4; count of bases not matched to a gene: 12. This CDR3 contains 14 residues. From germline, CDR1 is SQVTM and CDR2 ANQGSEA. The CDR3 nucleotides read TGCAGCCCCGCCGGGGGAGGACAGGGCTATGGCTACACCTTC. This encodes CSPAGGGQGYGYTF.

The V gene is TRBV6-5, the J gene TRBJ1-5; unclear D gene. The CDR3 contains 13 residues. Germline V CDR1 and CDR2: MNHEY, SVGAGI. V dropped 0 bases and J dropped 6 bases, with 6 bases sitting between them. The CDR3 region has the DNA TGTGCCAGCAGTTACTCGGCGGGTCAGCCCCAGCATTTT. Its translation is CASSYSAGQPQHF.

V is TRBV9 and J is TRBJ1-2; D perhaps matches TRBD1 (5 bases). This CDR3 comprises 14 residues. V gave up 0 bases and J gave up 6 bases, with 12 bases separating them. Germline values: CDR1 SGDLS, CDR2 YYNGEE. In nucleotides, the CDR3 is TGTGCCAGCAGCGTAGATAGGGGATCGGATGGCTACACCTTC. It codes for CASSVDRGSDGYTF.

The rearrangement uses TRBV24-1 and TRBJ2-5; TRBD1 aligns across 10 bases. The length of the CDR3 is 14 residues. V dropped 3 bases and J dropped 3; count of bases not matched to a gene: 0. CDR1 KGHDR and CDR2 SFDVKD come from the germline V gene. The chain's CDR3 is CATSDGTGEETQYF. CDR3 nucleotide sequence: TGTGCCACCAGTGATGGGACAGGGGAAGAGACCCAGTACTTC.

V is TRBV7-9 and J is TRBJ2-3; the match to TRBD2 covers 14 bases. The ends lost 1 base at V and 3 bases at J; junction bases unmatched: 0. Germline-derived CDR1 and CDR2 are SEHNR and FQNEAQ (reference sequence). The CDR3 sequence is 16 residues long. The CDR3 sequence is CASSLGTSGRTDTQYF. CDR3 nucleotide sequence: TGTGCCAGCAGCTTAGGGACTAGCGGGAGGACAGATACGCAGTATTTT.

This chain links TRBV29-1 with TRBJ1-1; TRBD1 agrees at 9 bases. Germline CDR1 and CDR2: SQVTM and ANQGSEA. V shed 3 bases and J 4 bases; nucleotides not matched to a gene: 6. There are 14 residues in the CDR3. CDR3 nucleotide sequence: TGCAGCGTTGATACAGGGGGCTTTGGCACTGAAGCTTTCTTT. This codes for CSVDTGGFGTEAFF.

This clone is a singleton in its sample. The chain has TRBV9 and TRBJ2-1, with D perhaps assigned TRBD1 or TRBD2 (5 bases each). The CDR3 consists of 14 residues. V was pared by 5 bases and J by 8 bases, with 17 bases between. Germline CDR1 SGDLS, CDR2 YYNGEE. The CDR3 DNA reads TGTGCCAGCAGTCTATTAGGGGTCGGGGATGAGCAGTTCTTC. Its protein is CASSLLGVGDEQFF.

The CDR3 reads CAWSAQGLGDNQPQHF. In nucleotides, the CDR3 is TGTGCCTGGAGTGCACAGGGCTTGGGTGACAATCAGCCCCAGCATTTT. The gene calls are TRBV30 and TRBJ1-5, with D perhaps matching TRBD1 (6 bases). The CDR3 has 16 amino acids. V was trimmed by 1 base and J by 3 bases, leaving 16 bases between them. Germline lookup yields CDR1 GTSNPN and CDR2 SVGIG (reference sequence).

CDR3 DNA: TGCGCCAGCAGCAACGGGGGGAGCTCCTACAATGAGCAGTTCTTC. Protein: CASSNGGSSYNEQFF. The chain couples TRBV5-1 to TRBJ2-1, with 7 bases lining up with TRBD2. The germline gives CDR1 SGHRS, CDR2 YFSETQ. The V gene end was trimmed by 4 bases and the J gene end by 0 bases; junction bases not matched to a gene: 4. This CDR3 has 15 amino acids. Drawing the rest from reference TRBV5-1 and TRBJ2-1, the complete variable domain is KAGVTQTPRYLIKTRGQQVTLSCSPISGHRSVSWYQQTPGQGLQFLFEYFSETQRNKGNFPGRFSGRQFSNSRSEMNVSTLELGDSALYLCASSNGGSSYNEQFFGPGTRLTVL.

This chain joins TRBV18 and TRBJ1-2; no definite D call. Germline lookup yields CDR1 KGHSH and CDR2 LQKENI. This CDR3 has 14 amino acids. V lost 2 bases and J lost 8, with 15 bases in between. The CDR3 here is CASSPKIGVSGYTF. The CDR3 DNA is TGTGCCAGCTCACCAAAAATCGGGGTTAGCGGCTACACCTTC.

The chain links TRBV7-9 to TRBJ2-5; D possibly corresponds to TRBD1 (5 bases). The germline CDR1 and CDR2 sequences are SEHNR and FQNEAQ (reference sequence). This CDR3 has 14 amino acids. Trimming shortened V by 1 base and J by 4 bases, and 10 bases separated the two germline ends. This CDR3 reads CASSLEGFGETQYF. The CDR3 nucleotides read TGTGCCAGCAGCTTAGAGGGGTTCGGAGAGACCCAGTACTTC.

The J gene is TRBJ1-4, the V gene TRBV18; TRBD1 agrees at 9 bases. J was trimmed by 16 bases and V by 2 bases; bases with no gene match: 8. CDR3 length equals 13 residues. CDR1 and CDR2 from the germline V gene are KGHSH and LQKENI. The CDR3 sequence: CASSPGTGPSRFF. In nucleotides, the CDR3 is TGTGCCAGCTCACCAGGGACAGGGCCGTCGCGGTTTTTT.

J is TRBJ2-3 and V is TRBV27; 7 positions agree with TRBD2. The V gene end was trimmed by 6 bases and the J gene end by 2 bases; junction bases not matched to a gene: 2. The germline V gene encodes CDR1 MNHEY and CDR2 SMNVEV (reference sequence). The CDR3 has 13 residues. CDR3 residues: CASRGLVTDTQYF. The CDR3, as DNA: TGTGCCAGCAGAGGACTAGTCACAGATACGCAGTATTTT.